The 24 T cell receptor beta chains below were found in one sample sequenced in a study of regulatory T cells in long-lasting Graves disease. Time point defined: persistent/refractory GD, antithyroid drugs over 5 years with positive TRAb. RNA isolated from PBMCs was used to make the TCR library. Relying on iRepertoire HTBI primers and Arm-PCR of CDR3 regions, the team built TCR beta libraries. Each CDR3 protein is one row after TCRdb ran MiXCR on the multiplex PCR reads. Seen here are about 430,000 distinct CDR3 sequences, around 23% observed once, and the top ten hold over 11%. The sequenced sample was peripheral blood mononuclear cells (PBMCs), obtained when the disease was refractory, from a patient treated with antithyroid drugs. The receptor source for this set is a female donor with Graves disease.

At least ten counts were recorded for this clonotype. The chain couples TRBV29-1 to TRBJ1-2, with TRBD1 as a possible D gene (5 bases). There are 13 residues in the CDR3. Deletions cut 4 bases from V and 1 base from J, with 10 bases between. CDR1 is SQVTM, CDR2 ANQGSEA, per germline. The DNA for the CDR3 is TGCAGCGTTGGGGGACCGGATAACTATGGCTACACCTTC. Its protein product is CSVGGPDNYGYTF.

This clonotype was observed a few times. The V and J genes are TRBV19 and TRBJ1-2; TRBD1 is a possible D gene (5 bases). The germline V and J ends were trimmed by 5 bases and 5 bases, with 12 bases remaining between them. CDR1 and CDR2 (germline): LNHDA, SQIVND (reference sequence). This CDR3 comprises 13 residues. Here the CDR3 DNA reads TGTGCCAGTAGTCCGGGACGGAAGTATGGCTACACCTTC. It yields the protein CASSPGRKYGYTF.

Worth noting for this clonotype: The junction departs from germline at one end; a sequencing error may be responsible. The chain links TRBV20-1 to TRBJ2-2, with D possibly matching TRBD2 (6 bases). The CDR3 is 12 residues long. The germline V gene has CDR1 DFQATT and CDR2 SNEGSKA (reference sequence). Here the CDR3 reads CSASWEAGEPFF. The CDR3 bases are TGCAGTGCTAGTTGGGAGGCCGGGGAGCCGTTTTTT.

CDR3 sequence (DNA): TGTGCCAGCAGCTCTGGAGATCCGGGGTACCAAGAGACCCAGTACTTC. Its translation is CASSSGDPGYQETQYF. The J gene is TRBJ2-5, the V gene TRBV6-2 or TRBV6-3; possible D gene TRBD2, 5 bases. Trimming took off 6 bases at V and 0 bases at J, with 17 bases between the two ends. The CDR3 is 16 amino acids. Looked up from germline, CDR1 is MNHEY and CDR2 is SVGEGT.

This clonotype was seen at least ten times. This chain uses TRBV20-1 with TRBJ2-7; 9 positions match TRBD1. The J segment lost 11 bases and the V segment lost 0 bases, leaving 11 bases of the junction unmatched. The CDR3 spans 14 residues. Germline values: CDR1 DFQATT, CDR2 SNEGSKA (reference sequence). The CDR3: CSARDRGQGTLEYF. The CDR3 DNA is TGCAGTGCTAGAGATAGAGGACAGGGGACTCTAGAGTACTTC.

This clonotype was picked up many times. This sequence joins TRBV28 and TRBJ2-7; 12 bases match TRBD1. CDR1 is MDHEN and CDR2 is SYDVKM in the germline V gene. The CDR3 is made up of 15 amino acids. With V trimmed by 4 bases and J by 5 bases, 6 bases remained unmatched. The CDR3 coding sequence is TGTGCCAGCAGTTCATCGGGACAGGGGGCCCACGAGCAGTACTTC. Translation gives CASSSSGQGAHEQYF.

Only a few counts were recorded for this clonotype. This chain uses TRBV12-3 or TRBV12-4 with TRBJ2-2; 13 bases align to TRBD2. CDR3 length: 24 residues. Losses at the gene ends were 0 bases for V and 6 bases for J; bases not matched to a gene: 25. This CDR3 reads CASSLARIWRGLAGSGENSGELFF. CDR3 coding DNA: TGTGCCAGCAGTTTAGCGCGTATTTGGAGGGGACTAGCGGGAAGTGGGGAGAATTCCGGGGAGCTGTTTTTT.

This rearrangement joins TRBV7-9 to TRBJ2-1; 7 positions match TRBD2. CDR1 is SEHNR and CDR2 is FQNEAQ in the germline V gene (reference sequence). This CDR3 has 16 residues. V was pared by 1 base and J by 4 bases, with 7 bases of the junction left unmatched. The CDR3 bases are TGTGCCAGCAGCTTAGAGACTAGCAGTTTATACAATGAGCAGTTCTTC. Protein product: CASSLETSSLYNEQFF.

This clonotype has a count of ten or more. J is TRBJ2-5 and V is TRBV20-1, with TRBD1 matching 8 bases. The CDR3 runs to 14 residues. In germline, CDR1 is DFQATT, CDR2 SNEGSKA (reference sequence). The ends lost 5 bases at V and 5 bases at J; junction bases unmatched: 10. CDR3 protein: CSASTDRGRETQYF. CDR3 nucleotide sequence: TGCAGTGCTTCCACCGACAGGGGCCGGGAGACCCAGTACTTC.

The chain is built from TRBV6-2 or TRBV6-3 and TRBJ2-3; 12 bases line up with TRBD2. This CDR3 region has 15 residues. Germline CDR1 is MNHEY and CDR2 is SVGEGT. Trimming removed 6 bases from V and 4 bases from J; junction bases left unmatched: 5. CDR3: CASSILAGGPDTQYF. The CDR3 bases are TGTGCCAGCAGCATTCTAGCGGGAGGGCCAGATACGCAGTATTTT.

This clonotype has a handful of counts. The chain has TRBV5-1 and TRBJ2-5, with a tentative D call TRBD1 (5 bases). The CDR3 spans 13 residues. With 7 bases removed from V and 4 bases from J, the gap between germline ends came to 14 bases. From germline, CDR1 is SGHRS and CDR2 YFSETQ. The CDR3 DNA reads as TGCGCCAGCGCCCAGGGAAGGGGAGAGACCCAGTACTTC. Protein: CASAQGRGETQYF.

The CDR3 region has the DNA TGTGCCAGCAGTTTCACACTCCACTACGAGCAGTACTTC. It translates to CASSFTLHYEQYF. The V call is TRBV27, the J call TRBJ2-7, with D unresolved. This CDR3 has 13 amino acids. Germline CDR1 is MNHEY and CDR2 is SMNVEV (reference sequence). Between the trimmed V and J ends, which lost 3 bases and 3 bases, there was a span of 9 bases.

V gene TRBV7-2 combines with J gene TRBJ1-1, with D maybe TRBD1 (5 bases). The V end was cut by 6 bases, the J end by 1 base, with 9 bases between. The CDR3 runs 13 residues. CDR1 SGHTA and CDR2 FQGNSA come from the germline V gene. The CDR3 protein is CASSGGPNTEAFF. The CDR3 DNA sequence: TGTGCCAGCAGTGGGGGACCGAACACTGAAGCTTTCTTT.

There are many counts of this clonotype. The chain links TRBV20-1 to TRBJ2-7; D is possibly TRBD1 (5 bases). With 6 bases removed from V and 3 bases from J, the gap between germline ends came to 24 bases. CDR3 size: 16 residues. CDR1 is DFQATT and CDR2 is SNEGSKA in the germline V gene (reference sequence). The CDR3 region is CSAPNPTGTDIYEQYF. The CDR3 nucleotides are TGCAGTGCGCCCAACCCTACAGGTACGGATATCTACGAGCAGTACTTC.

This chain links TRBV6-4 with TRBJ1-5; D uncertain. The CDR3 totals 14 residues. Germline CDR1 is MRHNA and CDR2 is SNTAGT. Trimming shortened V by 5 bases and J by 1 base, and 9 bases separated the two germline ends. The CDR3 sequence is CASSHRRSNQPQHF. CDR3 in DNA: TGTGCCAGCAGTCACCGACGGAGCAATCAGCCCCAGCATTTT.

This clonotype came up many times. V usage is TRBV12-3 or TRBV12-4 and J usage is TRBJ1-2; 7 nucleotides align to TRBD1. The CDR3 loop spans 13 amino acids. The V and J ends lost 6 bases and 6 bases, in that order; junction bases with no gene match: 7. The CDR3 loop reads CASRAGTDDGYTF. The CDR3 DNA follows: TGTGCCAGCAGAGCCGGGACAGACGATGGCTACACCTTC.

This clonotype came up many times. The V call is TRBV30, the J call TRBJ2-2; 7 bases are a match to TRBD1. The J segment lost 4 bases and the V segment lost 4 bases, leaving 6 bases of the junction unmatched. Germline loops: CDR1 GTSNPN, CDR2 SVGIG (reference sequence). This CDR3 has 14 residues. CDR3: CAWTSGTATGELFF. The DNA of the CDR3 is TGTGCCTGGACCTCTGGGACAGCCACCGGGGAGCTGTTTTTT. Together with reference TRBV30 and TRBJ2-2, the CDR3 gives the full variable domain: SQTIHQWPATLVQPVGSPLSLECTVEGTSNPNLYWYRQAAGRGLQLLFYSVGIGQISSEVPQNLSASRPQDRQFILSSKKLLLSDSGFYLCAWTSGTATGELFFGEGSRLTVL.

The chain carries TRBV28 and TRBJ1-3; no reliable D call. Germline CDR1 MDHEN, CDR2 SYDVKM. This CDR3 spans 15 amino acids. Trimming took 5 bases from V and 4 from J, leaving 15 bases between them. The CDR3 region is CASSGPLVGGNTIYF. CDR3 in DNA: TGTGCCAGCAGTGGTCCCTTGGTGGGCGGAAACACCATATATTTT. Variable domain in full (rest from reference TRBV28 and TRBJ1-3): DVKVTQSSRYLVKRTGEKVFLECVQDMDHENMFWYRQDPGLGLRLIYFSYDVKMKEKGDIPEGYSVSREKKERFSLILESASTNQTSMYLCASSGPLVGGNTIYFGEGSWLTVV.

This clonotype appeared many times. This sequence joins TRBV2 and TRBJ1-1; D remains ambiguous. The V end was cut by 4 bases, the J end by 8 bases, with 11 bases between. CDR1 is SNHLY, CDR2 FYNNEI, per germline. The CDR3 runs 12 residues. CDR3 sequence: CASSVTDYEAFF. The CDR3, as DNA: TGTGCCAGCAGTGTCACAGACTACGAAGCTTTCTTT.

This clonotype showed up just once. One end of the junction does not line up with germline, which may come from a read error. This chain links TRBV10-2 with TRBJ2-7; possibly TRBD1 for D (6 bases). Looked up from germline, CDR1 is WSHSY and CDR2 is SAAADI. The CDR3 loop spans 13 amino acids. DNA for the CDR3: TGCGCCGGCAGTGATACAGGGTCCTACGAGCAGTACTTC. Translated, it gives CAGSDTGSYEQYF.

The J gene is TRBJ2-7, the V gene TRBV4-1, with D perhaps TRBD1 (7 bases). CDR3 length: 19 amino acids. Trimming removed 2 bases from V and 6 bases from J, with 29 bases in between. CDR1 is MGHRA, CDR2 YSYEKL, per germline. The CDR3 sequence is CASSQNSPGGSPISTEQYF. The CDR3 DNA sequence: TGCGCCAGCAGCCAAAATTCACCAGGGGGGAGTCCAATTTCGACCGAGCAGTACTTC.

This clonotype was detected a few times. The CDR3 DNA follows: TGTGCCAGCAGCCAAGACAGCAGGGGGCGGAACACTGAAGCTTTCTTT. Translating gives CASSQDSRGRNTEAFF. The J gene is TRBJ1-1, the V gene TRBV14; 8 bases align to TRBD1. Losses at the gene ends were 0 bases for V and 1 base for J; bases not matched to a gene: 4. The CDR3 is 16 residues long. Germline assignment: CDR1 SGHDN and CDR2 FVKESK.

This clonotype was recorded a few times. The rearrangement joins TRBV6-4 to TRBJ1-1; D is ambiguous. Germline CDR1 reads MRHNA; CDR2 reads SNTAGT. The CDR3 covers 13 residues. V was clipped by 6 bases and J by 3 bases, with 11 bases between them. The CDR3 sequence: CASRLDADTEAFF. For the CDR3, the DNA is TGTGCCAGCAGACTGGACGCGGACACTGAAGCTTTCTTT.

This clonotype came up many times. V is TRBV28 and J is TRBJ1-1; the D is unclear. Germline CDR1 reads MDHEN; CDR2 reads SYDVKM. V gave up 4 bases and J gave up 2 bases, with 11 bases separating them. This CDR3 region has 14 residues. CDR3 sequence: CASSSRSRNTEAFF. The DNA for the CDR3 is TGTGCCAGCAGTTCCCGATCCCGTAACACTGAAGCTTTCTTT.